Judged by abundance, the clone carrying this T cell receptor (beta chain) is large. Its target is unknown. Produced via immunoSEQ multiplex PCR; TCRdb's table is partial and in-frame only. Found here are approximately 10,000 clones, about 64% of them singletons; the top ten hold approximately 7.8%. These data originate in a study of neoadjuvant anti-PD-1 for oral cavity cancer. Background on the study: Patients without progression received a fourth nivolumab dose around day 43, then surgical resection on days 50-56. Notes on the study in general: TCR analyses covered only a few patients per response group. Post-treatment tumors with larger preexisting clones showed more shrinkage.

Trimming took 1 base from V and 9 from J; bases not matched to a gene: 8. This CDR3 spans 17 amino acids. Germline V gives CDR1 MGHRA, CDR2 YSYEKL. Time point reported: after neoadjuvant nivolumab, at surgical resection. Cohort: HPV-negative, locally advanced oral cavity squamous cell carcinoma patients. This TCR was sampled from a person aged 35-79 years with oral cavity squamous cell carcinoma. This specimen consisted of tumor tissue, obtained after nivolumab (anti-PD-1) treatment. The rearrangement joins TRBV4-1 to TRBJ2-1; 14 nucleotides align to TRBD2. The CDR3: CASSQGLAGGPEGEQFF. The CDR3 DNA is TGCGCCAGCAGCCAAGGACTAGCGGGAGGGCCTGAGGGTGAGCAGTTCTTC.